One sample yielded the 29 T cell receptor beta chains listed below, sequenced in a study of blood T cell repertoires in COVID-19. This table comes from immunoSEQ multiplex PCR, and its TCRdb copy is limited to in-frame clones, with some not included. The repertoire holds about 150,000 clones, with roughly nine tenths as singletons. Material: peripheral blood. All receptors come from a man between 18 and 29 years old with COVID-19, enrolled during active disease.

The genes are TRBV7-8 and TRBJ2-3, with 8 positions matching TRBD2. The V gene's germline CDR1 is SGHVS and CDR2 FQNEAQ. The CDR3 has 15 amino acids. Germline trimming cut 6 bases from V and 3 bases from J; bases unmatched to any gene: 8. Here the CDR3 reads CASRPTSGATDTQYF. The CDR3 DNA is TGTGCCAGCAGACCTACTAGCGGAGCGACAGATACGCAGTATTTT.

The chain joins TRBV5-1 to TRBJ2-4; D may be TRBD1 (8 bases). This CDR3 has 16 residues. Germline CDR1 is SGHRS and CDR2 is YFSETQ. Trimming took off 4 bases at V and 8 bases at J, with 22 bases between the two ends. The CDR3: CASSPRTGGGMDIQYF. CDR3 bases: TGCGCCAGCAGCCCCCGCACAGGGGGAGGGATGGACATTCAGTACTTC. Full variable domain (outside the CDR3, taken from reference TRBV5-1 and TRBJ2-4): KAGVTQTPRYLIKTRGQQVTLSCSPISGHRSVSWYQQTPGQGLQFLFEYFSETQRNKGNFPGRFSGRQFSNSRSEMNVSTLELGDSALYLCASSPRTGGGMDIQYFGAGTRLSVL.

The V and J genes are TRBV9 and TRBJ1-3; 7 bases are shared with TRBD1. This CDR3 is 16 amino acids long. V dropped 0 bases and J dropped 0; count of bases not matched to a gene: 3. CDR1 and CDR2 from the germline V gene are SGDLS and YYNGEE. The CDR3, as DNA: TGTGCCAGCAGCGTAGGAACAGGGGCCTCTGGAAACACCATATATTTT. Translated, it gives CASSVGTGASGNTIYF.

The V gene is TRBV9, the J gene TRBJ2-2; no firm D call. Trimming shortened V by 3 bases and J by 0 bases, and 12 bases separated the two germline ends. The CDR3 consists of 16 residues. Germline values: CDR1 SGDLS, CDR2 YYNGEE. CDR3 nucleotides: TGTGCCAGCAGCGCCTATCTCTTTGCGAACACCGGGGAGCTGTTTTTT. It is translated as CASSAYLFANTGELFF.

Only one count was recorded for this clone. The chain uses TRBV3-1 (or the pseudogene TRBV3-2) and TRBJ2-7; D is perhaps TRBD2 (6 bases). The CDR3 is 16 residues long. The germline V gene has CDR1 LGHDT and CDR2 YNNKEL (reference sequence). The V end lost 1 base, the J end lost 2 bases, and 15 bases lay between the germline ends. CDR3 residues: CASSQVRPPGAYEQYF. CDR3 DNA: TGTGCCAGCAGCCAAGTCCGACCCCCGGGAGCCTACGAGCAGTACTTC.

CDR3 DNA: TGTGCCAGCAGTTTAAGTTACAGGAGCTACGAGCAGTACTTC. Translating gives CASSLSYRSYEQYF. The chain joins TRBV28 to TRBJ2-7; possible D gene TRBD1, 5 bases. Germline V gives CDR1 MDHEN, CDR2 SYDVKM. Between the trimmed V and J ends, which lost 2 bases and 3 bases, there was a span of 11 bases. CDR3 size: 14 residues.

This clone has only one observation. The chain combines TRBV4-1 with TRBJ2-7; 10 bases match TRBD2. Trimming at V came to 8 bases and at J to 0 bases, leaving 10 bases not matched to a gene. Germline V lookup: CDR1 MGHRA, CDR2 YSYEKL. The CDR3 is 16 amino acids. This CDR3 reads CASGPLGTSDSYEQYF. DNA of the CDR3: TGCGCCAGCGGACCACTAGGGACTAGCGACTCCTACGAGCAGTACTTC.

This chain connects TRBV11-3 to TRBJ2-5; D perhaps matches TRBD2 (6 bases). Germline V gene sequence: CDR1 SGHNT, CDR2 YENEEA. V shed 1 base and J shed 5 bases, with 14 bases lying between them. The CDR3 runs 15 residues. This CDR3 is CASSLGLRRGETQYF. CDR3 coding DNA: TGTGCCAGCAGCTTAGGGTTGAGGAGGGGTGAGACCCAGTACTTC.

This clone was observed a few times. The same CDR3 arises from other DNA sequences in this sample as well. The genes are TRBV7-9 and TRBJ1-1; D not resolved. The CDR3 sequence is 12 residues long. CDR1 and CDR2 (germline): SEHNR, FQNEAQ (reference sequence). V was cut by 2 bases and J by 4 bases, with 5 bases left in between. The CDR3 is CASSLSGTEAFF. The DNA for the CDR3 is TGTGCCAGCAGCTTATCAGGCACTGAAGCTTTCTTT. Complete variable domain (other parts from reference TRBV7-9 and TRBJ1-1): DTGVSQNPRHKITKRGQNVTFRCDPISEHNRLYWYRQTLGQGPEFLTYFQNEAQLEKSRLLSDRFSAERPKGSFSTLEIQRTEQGDSAMYLCASSLSGTEAFFGQGTRLTVV.

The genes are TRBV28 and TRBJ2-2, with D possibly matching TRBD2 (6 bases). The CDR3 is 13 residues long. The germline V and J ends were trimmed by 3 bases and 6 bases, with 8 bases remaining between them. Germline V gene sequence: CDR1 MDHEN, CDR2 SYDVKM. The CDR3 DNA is TGTGCCAGCAGTTTTCCGGGGGCCGGGGAGCTGTTTTTT. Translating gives CASSFPGAGELFF.

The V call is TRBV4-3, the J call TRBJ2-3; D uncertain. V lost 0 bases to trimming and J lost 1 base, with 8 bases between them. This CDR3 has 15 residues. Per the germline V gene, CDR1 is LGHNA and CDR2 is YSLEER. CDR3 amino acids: CASSQDLGGTDTQYF. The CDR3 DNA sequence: TGCGCCAGCAGCCAAGATCTAGGAGGCACAGATACGCAGTATTTT.

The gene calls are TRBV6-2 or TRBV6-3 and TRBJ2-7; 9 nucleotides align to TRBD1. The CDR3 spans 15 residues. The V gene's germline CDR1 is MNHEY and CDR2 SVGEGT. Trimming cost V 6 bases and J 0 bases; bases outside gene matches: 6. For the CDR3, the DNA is TGTGCCAGCAGCCAAGACAGGGGGACCTCCTACGAGCAGTACTTC. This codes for CASSQDRGTSYEQYF.

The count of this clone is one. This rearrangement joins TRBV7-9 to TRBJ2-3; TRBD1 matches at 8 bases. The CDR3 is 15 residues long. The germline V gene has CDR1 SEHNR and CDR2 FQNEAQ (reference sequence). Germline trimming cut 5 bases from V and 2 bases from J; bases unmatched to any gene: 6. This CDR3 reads CASSHWTGPTDTQYF. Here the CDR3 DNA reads TGTGCCAGCAGCCATTGGACAGGGCCCACAGATACGCAGTATTTT.

The CDR3 DNA is TGCGCCAGCAGCCTAGCGACAGATACGCAGTATTTT. As protein: CASSLATDTQYF. The chain joins TRBV4-1 to TRBJ2-3; D may be TRBD2 (5 bases). Trimming removed 4 bases at V and 3 bases at J, with 5 bases between. The CDR3 extends over 12 amino acids. Germline CDR1 reads MGHRA; CDR2 reads YSYEKL.

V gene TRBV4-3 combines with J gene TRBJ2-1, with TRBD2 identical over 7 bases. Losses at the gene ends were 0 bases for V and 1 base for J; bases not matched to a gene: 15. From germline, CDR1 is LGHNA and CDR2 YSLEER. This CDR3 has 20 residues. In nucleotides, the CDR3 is TGCGCCAGCAGCCAAGATGACCCCGACGGGAGCGGGACGTCCTACAATGAGCAGTTCTTC. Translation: CASSQDDPDGSGTSYNEQFF.

The CDR3 coding sequence is TGTGCCAGCATCCCCGAGGCCCGTGGTGGGGAAAAACTGTTTTTT. Protein product: CASIPEARGGEKLFF. The J gene is TRBJ1-4, the V gene TRBV2; D is unresolved. The CDR3 is made up of 15 amino acids. Germline assignment: CDR1 SNHLY and CDR2 FYNNEI. V lost 7 bases and J lost 8, with 20 bases in between.

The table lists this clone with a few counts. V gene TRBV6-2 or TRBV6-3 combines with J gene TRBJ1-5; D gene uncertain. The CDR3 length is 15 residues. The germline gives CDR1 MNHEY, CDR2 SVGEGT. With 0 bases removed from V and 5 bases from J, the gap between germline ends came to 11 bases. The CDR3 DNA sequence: TGTGCCAGCAGTTACTCAACCCCAGGCGATCAGCCCCAGCATTTT. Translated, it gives CASSYSTPGDQPQHF.

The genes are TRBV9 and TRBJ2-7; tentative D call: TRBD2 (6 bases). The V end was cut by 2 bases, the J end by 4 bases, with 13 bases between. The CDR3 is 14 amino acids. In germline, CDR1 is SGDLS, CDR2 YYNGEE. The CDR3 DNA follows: TGTGCCAGCAGCGTGCACGGGAGAGAGTACGAGCAGTACTTC. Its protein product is CASSVHGREYEQYF.

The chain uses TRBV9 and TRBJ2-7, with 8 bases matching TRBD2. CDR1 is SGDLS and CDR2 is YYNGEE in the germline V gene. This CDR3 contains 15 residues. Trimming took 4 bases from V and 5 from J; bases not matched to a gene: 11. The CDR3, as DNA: TGTGCCAGCAGCCCGCACAAGCGGGAGTGGGACGAGCAGTACTTC. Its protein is CASSPHKREWDEQYF.

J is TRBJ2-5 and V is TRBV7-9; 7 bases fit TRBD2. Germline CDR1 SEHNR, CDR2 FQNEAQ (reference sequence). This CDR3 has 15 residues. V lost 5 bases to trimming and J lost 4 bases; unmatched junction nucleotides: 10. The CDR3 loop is CASSQESGNPETQYF. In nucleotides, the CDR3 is TGTGCCAGCAGCCAAGAGAGCGGGAACCCAGAGACCCAGTACTTC.

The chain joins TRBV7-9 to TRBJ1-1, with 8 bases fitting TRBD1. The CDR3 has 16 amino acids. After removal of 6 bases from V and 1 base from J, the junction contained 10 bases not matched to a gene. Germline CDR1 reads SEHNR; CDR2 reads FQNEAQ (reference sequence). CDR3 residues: CASRTGTGKSNTEAFF. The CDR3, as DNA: TGTGCCAGCAGGACCGGGACAGGCAAATCGAACACTGAAGCTTTCTTT.

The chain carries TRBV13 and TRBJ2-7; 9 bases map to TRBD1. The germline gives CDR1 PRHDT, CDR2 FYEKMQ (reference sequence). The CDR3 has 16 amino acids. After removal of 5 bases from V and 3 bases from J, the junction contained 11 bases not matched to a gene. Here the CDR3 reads CASSASPGQGFYEQYF. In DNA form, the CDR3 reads TGTGCCAGCAGCGCTTCCCCGGGACAGGGATTCTACGAGCAGTACTTC.

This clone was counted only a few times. The CDR3 DNA sequence: TGTGCCAGCAGCCCGAGACTTAGCTCCTACAATGAGCAGTTCTTC. It translates to CASSPRLSSYNEQFF. V gene TRBV6-5 combines with J gene TRBJ2-1; D remains ambiguous. The CDR3 totals 15 residues. CDR1 MNHEY and CDR2 SVGAGI come from the germline V gene. V lost 6 bases and J lost 0, with 12 bases in between.

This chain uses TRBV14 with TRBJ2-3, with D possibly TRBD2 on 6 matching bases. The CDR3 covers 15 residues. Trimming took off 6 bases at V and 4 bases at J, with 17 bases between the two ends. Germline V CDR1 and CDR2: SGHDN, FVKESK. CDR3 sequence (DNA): TGTGCCAGCAGTTCTGGCGGGGCCAGCTCAGATACGCAGTATTTT. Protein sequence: CASSSGGASSDTQYF.

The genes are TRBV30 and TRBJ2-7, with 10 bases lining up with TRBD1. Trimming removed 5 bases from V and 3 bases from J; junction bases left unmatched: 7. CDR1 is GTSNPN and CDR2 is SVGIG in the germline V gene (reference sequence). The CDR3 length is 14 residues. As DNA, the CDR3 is TGTGCCTGGGAAAAACGGGACAGGGGCTACGAGCAGTACTTC. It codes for CAWEKRDRGYEQYF.

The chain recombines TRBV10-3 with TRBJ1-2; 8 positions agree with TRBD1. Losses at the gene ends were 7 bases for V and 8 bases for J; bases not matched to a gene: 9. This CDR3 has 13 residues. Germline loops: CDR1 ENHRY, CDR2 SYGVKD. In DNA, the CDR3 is TGTGCCATCACCCTTCGACAGGGGCACGGCTACACCTTC. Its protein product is CAITLRQGHGYTF.

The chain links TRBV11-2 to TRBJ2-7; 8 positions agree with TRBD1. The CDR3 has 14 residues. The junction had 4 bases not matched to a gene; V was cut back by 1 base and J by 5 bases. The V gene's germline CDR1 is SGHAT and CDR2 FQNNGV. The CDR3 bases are TGTGCCAGCAGCTTAGTACAGGGGGATAACGAGCAGTACTTC. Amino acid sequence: CASSLVQGDNEQYF.

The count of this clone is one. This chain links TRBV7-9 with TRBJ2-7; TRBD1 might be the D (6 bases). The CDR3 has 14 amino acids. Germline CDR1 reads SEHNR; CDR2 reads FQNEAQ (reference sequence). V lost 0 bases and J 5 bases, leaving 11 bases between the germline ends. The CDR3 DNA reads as TGTGCCAGCAGCTTAGCGGCAGGGGAGAACGAGCAGTACTTC. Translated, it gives CASSLAAGENEQYF.

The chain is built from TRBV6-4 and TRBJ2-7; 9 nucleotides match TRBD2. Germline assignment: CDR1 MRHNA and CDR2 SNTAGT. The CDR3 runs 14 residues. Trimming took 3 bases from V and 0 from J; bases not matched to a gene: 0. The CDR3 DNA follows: TGTGCCAGCAGTGAGACTAGCGGCTCCTACGAGCAGTACTTC. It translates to CASSETSGSYEQYF.